The clone carrying this TCR beta chain was seen repeatedly, ten times or more. Its antigen remains unknown. The CDR3 end is not reached by the read, which stops 3 residues before it; the germline J gene fills it in. These data come from a study of T cell clonality in common variable immunodeficiency. Sequencing used immunoSEQ multiplex PCR; TCRdb keeps in-frame clones, though not all of them. The sample shows about 64,000 clones, none of them appearing just once. The CDR3 length is 14 residues. The germline CDR1 and CDR2 sequences are LNHDA and SQIVND (reference sequence). V lost 3 bases, J lost 8 bases, and 15 bases lay in between. Study findings and constraints: Fewer deletions and N-nucleotide insertions were reportedly seen in common variable immunodeficiency TCR beta sequences.

The specimen was peripheral blood mononuclear cells. The chain joins TRBV19 to TRBJ2-3; D remains unclear. The origin of this receptor is a person between 18 and 75 years old in good health. The CDR3 here is CASSISLTDFTQYF. The CDR3 DNA, read in part, is TGTGCCAGTAGTATCTCACTAACGGATTTTACG.